This T cell receptor beta chain was captured by sequencing in a study of shared clonotypes between healthy human individuals. Study outcomes and limitations: Several donors shared 4.5% to 6.5% of their naive CD4 clonotypes.

This table comes from immunoSEQ multiplex PCR, and its TCRdb copy is limited to in-frame clones, with some not included. The sample yields a few hundred thousand clones, roughly 97% seen once. Trimming took off 4 bases at V and 3 bases at J, with 13 bases between the two ends. The CDR3 is 15 residues long. Germline CDR1 is SGHDN and CDR2 is FVKESK. This clone turned up a few times. Its antigen is still unknown. Adult Caucasians living in Nashville, Tennessee made up all of the donors. The chain joins TRBV14 to TRBJ2-1; perhaps TRBD2 as D (5 bases). The clonotype was recovered from a woman between 25 and 40 years old in good health. The sequenced sample consisted of naive CD4+ T cells sorted from blood. Subset indicated: CD45RA+ positively selected. CDR3 sequence (DNA): TGTGCCAGCAGCCGCCTCCGGGATCACTACAATGAGCAGTTCTTC. Amino acid sequence: CASSRLRDHYNEQFF.